Listed here is a single T cell receptor (beta chain). This entry comes from a study of OX40 agonist ivuxolimab in advanced cancers. Some clones are missing from TCRdb's copy, which holds only in-frame ones; the method was immunoSEQ multiplex PCR. This table has 75,000 to 90,000 clones, approximately 90% appearing once. This CDR3 has 16 amino acids. V lost 2 bases, J lost 2 bases, and 15 bases lay in between. Per the germline V gene, CDR1 is SGHRS and CDR2 is YFSETQ. The genes are TRBV5-1 and TRBJ2-3; D is perhaps TRBD2 (6 bases). The sample was CD4+ or CD8+ T cells sorted from blood, taken in a trial of the OX40 agonist ivuxolimab. This TCR derives from an adult with an advanced solid tumor such as melanoma, head and neck, liver or kidney cancer. The CDR3 sequence is CASSFSGTLTTDTQYF. The CDR3 DNA reads TGCGCCAGCAGCTTTAGCGGCACTCTTACCACAGATACGCAGTATTTT.